The present TCR beta chain was sequenced within a study of CD8 T cells in ankylosing spondylitis (dated 2017 in TCRdb). Background on the whole study: To find TCR variants linked to disease, the study profiled T cell receptor beta repertoires in ankylosing spondylitis patients and healthy donors. The full study cohort was made up of about two dozen ankylosing spondylitis patients and 108 healthy donors. Peripheral blood was sampled, and synovial fluid was additionally collected from ankylosing spondylitis patients.

Synovial fluid samples were paired with blood samples taken from the same ankylosing spondylitis patients. Study-wide conclusions, independent of this receptor: According to the report, matched synovial fluid samples from ankylosing spondylitis patients were significantly enriched for the disease-linked clones. A TCR beta motif of eight highly homologous amino acid variants appeared characteristic of blood from ankylosing spondylitis patients. Some of the motif variants had been reported before in the synovial fluid and blood of reactive arthritis patients, a finding that suggests common disease-initiation mechanisms. The disease-linked clones had a CD8+ phenotype and were found at relatively low frequencies in peripheral blood.

For sequencing, an Illumina HiSeq 2500 was employed. Quantitative 5'-RACE with molecular barcodes was used to prepare TCR beta libraries. On the study's bioinformatics: A new computational method, built on a probabilistic model of VDJ rearrangement, was used to identify disease-linked TCR variants. TCRdb handled the public reads itself, with Q25 trimming in fastp and clone calling in MiXCR, and kept productive beta chains. Entries are consolidated by CDR3 protein sequence, retaining the most common genes and DNA. These V and J calls originate from TCRdb's pipeline instead of the authors' own analysis. For this sample the table gives approximately 60,000 distinct CDR3 sequences, of which 6.2% were detected only once. The ten top clones hold just under 5% of the sample. As to this clonotype: The antigen it recognizes is unknown. No clone much larger than this one lies a single base away; base qualities are absent.

The CDR3 contains 14 residues, cysteine and phenylalanine counted. Here the CDR3 DNA is all that survives: 42 bases in frame from base 1. V loses 6 bases, J loses 0 bases, and the germline ends lie 13 bases apart. CDR1 and CDR2 are drawn from the germline V gene (reference sequence): DFQATT, SNEGSKA. What was sequenced was synovial fluid, either unsorted or a sorted T cell fraction (not recorded which). The chain joins TRBV20-1 to TRBJ2-3; no confident D gene assignment can be made. The clonotype comes from a male donor with ankylosing spondylitis. The CDR3: CSAEPSPSTDTQYF. The bases are TGCAGTGCCGAGCCCTCCCCTAGCACAGATACGCAGTATTTT.